A selection of T cell receptor beta chains follows, all from one sample in a study of T cell responses to AZD1222 COVID-19 vaccine. Some clones are missing from TCRdb's copy, which holds only in-frame ones; the method was immunoSEQ multiplex PCR. The sample contains some 120,000 clones, approximately 90% of which appear only once. The material sequenced was peripheral blood, taken on day 0 of AZD1222 vaccination. The receptor source for this set is an adult in good health. Both conserved end residues are part of each CDR3. D genes are given only for firm matches. Not every row has a clone size; where given, it reads once, few, many or a size class.

. | . | TRBJ1-2 | TRBV24-1 | TGTGCCACCAGTTCGGCAGGGGAGGCGGGCTATGGCTACACCTTC | CATSSAGEAGYGYTF
. | . | TRBJ2-7 | TRBV4-1 | TGCGCCAGCAGCCAAGTAGGACCGAGGAGCTCCTACGAGCAGTACTTC | CASSQVGPRSSYEQYF
TRBD1 | . | TRBJ1-5 | TRBV15 | TGTGCCACCAGCGGTTCCCGGGACAGGGGACCCCAGCATTTT | CATSGSRDRGPQHF
TRBD2 | . | TRBJ2-3 | TRBV5-1 | TGCGCCAGCAGCTTGGGCCAGCGGACTAGCGCAGATACGCAGTATTTT | CASSLGQRTSADTQYF
. | once | TRBJ1-6 | TRBV9 | TGTGCCAGCAGCGTAAGTGGGGGACCCGTGAATTCACCCCTCCACTTT | CASSVSGGPVNSPLHF
TRBD2 | . | TRBJ2-3 | TRBV7-8 | TGTGCCAGCAGCGCAAGGACTAGCGGGGGGGCCGGTAGAGATACGCAGTATTTT | CASSARTSGGAGRDTQYF
TRBD2 | . | TRBJ2-7 | TRBV3-1/TRBV3-2 | TGTGCCAGCAGCCAAGATTGTGTGGTCGGGGGGGAGATCTACGAGCAGTACTTC | CASSQDCVVGGEIYEQYF
. | . | TRBJ2-7 | TRBV24-1 | TGTGCCACCAGTGATTCCCCCTACGAGCAGTACTTC | CATSDSPYEQYF
. | . | TRBJ2-2 | TRBV9 | TGTGCCAGCAGCGCAGGACTGGCGAACACCGGGGAGCTGTTTTTT | CASSAGLANTGELFF
TRBD1 | . | TRBJ2-7 | TRBV9 | TGTGCCAGCAGCGTAGCTTGGACAGGGAACGAGCAGTACTTC | CASSVAWTGNEQYF
TRBD2 | . | TRBJ2-7 | TRBV7-2 | TGTGCCAGCAGCTTAGGGACTAGCGGGATGTACGAGCAGTACTTC | CASSLGTSGMYEQYF
. | . | TRBJ2-5 | TRBV10-2 | TGCGCCAGCACTCCTCCGGGACGGCAAGAGACCCAGTACTTC | CASTPPGRQETQYF
TRBD2 | once | TRBJ2-5 | TRBV9 | TGTGCCAGCAGCCTCCAGCTAGCGGTCCAAGAGACCCAGTACTTC | CASSLQLAVQETQYF
. | once | TRBJ1-1 | TRBV4-1 | TGCGCCAGCAGCCAAGGGAGGGGGGTCTCTGAAGCTTTCTTT | CASSQGRGVSEAFF
. | . | TRBJ1-3 | TRBV12-3/TRBV12-4 | TGTGCCAGCAGTTTAGTCGCGAACACCATATATTTT | CASSLVANTIYF
. | . | TRBJ2-7 | TRBV5-4 | TGTGCCAGCAGCTTGGCCGAGCGGCGGGGCACCTACGAGCAGTACTTC | CASSLAERRGTYEQYF
. | . | TRBJ2-3 | TRBV11-2 | TGTGCCAGCAGCTTGTTGGACTCCGCCACAGATACGCAGTATTTT | CASSLLDSATDTQYF
TRBD1 | once | TRBJ1-1 | TRBV11-3 | TGTGCCAGCAGCTGGCAGGGGGACACTGAAGCTTTCTTT | CASSWQGDTEAFF
. | . | TRBJ1-6 | TRBV5-1 | TGCGCCAGCAGCTTGGATGGACTCCCCAATTCACCCCTCCACTTT | CASSLDGLPNSPLHF
. | . | TRBJ1-5 | TRBV19 | TGTGCCAGTAGTAAATGGGAGGCCGACAATCAGCCCCAGCATTTT | CASSKWEADNQPQHF
. | . | TRBJ1-1 | TRBV5-6 | TGTGCCAGCAGCTTAGGGAGGGCAGGAGGGATAGACACTGAAGCTTTCTTT | CASSLGRAGGIDTEAFF
TRBD1 | . | TRBJ1-5 | TRBV4-2 | TGTGCCAGCAGCCAAGAAAGGGGGCAAGTCAATCAGCCCCAGCATTTT | CASSQERGQVNQPQHF
. | . | TRBJ1-6 | TRBV28 | TGTGCCAGCAGTTTACCGACACCTATAGGCTCCTATAATTCACCCCTCCACTTT | CASSLPTPIGSYNSPLHF
. | . | TRBJ2-3 | TRBV21-1 | TGTGCCAGCAGCAACGGGGTGGGGGAGACAGATACGCAGTATTTT | CASSNGVGETDTQYF
TRBD1 | . | TRBJ1-1 | TRBV6-5 | TGTGCCAGCCAGGGGGCCAGGGGCGTGGGCACTGAAGCTTTCTTT | CASQGARGVGTEAFF
. | . | TRBJ1-4 | TRBV10-3 | TGTGCCATCAGTGAAGGGGCGGAACTCGCAACTAATGAAAAACTGTTTTTT | CAISEGAELATNEKLFF
TRBD1 | . | TRBJ1-1 | TRBV6-5 | TGTGCCAGCAGTACACGACAGGGGGCGGCTGAAGCTTTCTTT | CASSTRQGAAEAFF
. | . | TRBJ1-1 | TRBV7-2 | TGTGCCAGCAGCTTAACAGGGAACACTGAAGCTTTCTTT | CASSLTGNTEAFF
TRBD1 | . | TRBJ1-2 | TRBV30 | TGTGCCTGGAGTATAACATACCGCCGGGACAGGGGCGCCCATGGCTACACCTTC | CAWSITYRRDRGAHGYTF
. | . | TRBJ1-4 | TRBV7-6 | TGTGCCAGCAGCTTAGGGGGGGCAGCTAATGAAAAACTGTTTTTT | CASSLGGAANEKLFF
. | few | TRBJ1-5 | TRBV19 | TGTGCCAGTAGTATAGATCCAAGGGGCAATCAGCCCCAGCATTTT | CASSIDPRGNQPQHF
TRBD1 | few | TRBJ1-1 | TRBV29-1 | TGCAGCGGGGGGACAGGGGGCGTATGGACTGAAGCTTTCTTT | CSGGTGGVWTEAFF
. | . | TRBJ1-1 | TRBV10-1 | TGCGCCAGCAGTCCTGTGGGCACTGAAGCTTTCTTT | CASSPVGTEAFF
. | . | TRBJ1-2 | TRBV10-3 | TGTGCCACCCTGGGCCGGCTAGGCTATGGCTACACCTTC | CATLGRLGYGYTF
TRBD1 | . | TRBJ2-3 | TRBV6-5 | TGTGCCAGCAGTTTAGACAGGGTGGGGACAGATACGCAGTATTTT | CASSLDRVGTDTQYF
. | . | TRBJ1-1 | TRBV5-6 | TGTGCCAGCAGCTCCAGGACTAGTCCTAGCACTGAAGCTTTCTTT | CASSSRTSPSTEAFF
. | . | TRBJ2-1 | TRBV2 | TGTGCCAGCAGTGATGACGGGGTGGGCTACAATGAGCAGTTCTTC | CASSDDGVGYNEQFF
TRBD1 | . | TRBJ2-7 | TRBV5-1 | TGCGCCAGCAGCGCTGGAAGGACAGGGACCTACGAGCAGTACTTC | CASSAGRTGTYEQYF
. | . | TRBJ2-2 | TRBV19 | TGTGCCAGTAGAATAGGGGGTTCAGGGGTGGCCGGGGAGCTGTTTTTT | CASRIGGSGVAGELFF
. | once | TRBJ1-6 | TRBV7-2 | TGTGCCAGCAGCTTAGCGCCGGGGTACGATAATTCACCCCTCCACTTT | CASSLAPGYDNSPLHF
TRBD1 | . | TRBJ1-5 | TRBV5-1 | TGCGCCAGCAGCTGGGGCCCGGCTTCGACAGGGGGCCTCGGCAATCAGCCCCAGCATTTT | CASSWGPASTGGLGNQPQHF
. | . | TRBJ1-1 | TRBV6-5 | TGTGCCAGCAGTTACTACGGGGCGAACGGTGAAGCTTTCTTT | CASSYYGANGEAFF
. | few | TRBJ2-7 | TRBV5-6 | TGTGCCAGCAGCTTGGTTTCATCGTCAGAGCAGTACTTC | CASSLVSSSEQYF
. | . | TRBJ1-5 | TRBV6-2/TRBV6-3 | TGTGCCAGCAGTTACTCGCACAGGGATCAGCCCCAGCATTTT | CASSYSHRDQPQHF
. | once | TRBJ2-7 | TRBV6-1 | TGTGCCAGCAGTGAAGCGCGGCGGATCTCCTACGAGCAGTACTTC | CASSEARRISYEQYF
TRBD2 | . | TRBJ2-3 | TRBV4-2 | TGTGCCAGCAGCCAAGACGGGACTAGCGGGGGGGCTGCAGATACGCAGTATTTT | CASSQDGTSGGAADTQYF
TRBD1 | . | TRBJ2-7 | TRBV2 | TGTGCCAGCAGTGTATCTGAACAGGGGGCCGAAAAGTACGAGCAGTACTTC | CASSVSEQGAEKYEQYF
. | . | TRBJ1-1 | TRBV15 | TGTGCCACCAGCAGAGATCTGCTGAACACTGAAGCTTTCTTT | CATSRDLLNTEAFF
TRBD1 | . | TRBJ1-2 | TRBV7-3 | TGTGCCAGCAGCCCAGCCGCAGGGGGCTTCTATGGCTACACCTTC | CASSPAAGGFYGYTF
. | . | TRBJ1-1 | TRBV6-5 | TGTGCCAGCAGTTGGGTCGGGGGGGACACTGAAGCTTTCTTT | CASSWVGGDTEAFF
TRBD1 | once | TRBJ1-2 | TRBV5-1 | TGCGCCAGCAGTAGGACAGGGGGCAACTATGGCTACACCTTC | CASSRTGGNYGYTF
. | . | TRBJ1-1 | TRBV21-1 | TGTGCCAGCAGCTCCTGGGACAGGGGAACTGAAGCTTTCTTT | CASSSWDRGTEAFF
. | . | TRBJ1-5 | TRBV19 | TGTGCCAGTAGTATTTTCCACGATCAGCCCCAGCATTTT | CASSIFHDQPQHF
. | . | TRBJ2-1 | TRBV12-3/TRBV12-4 | TGTGCCAGCAGTTACGGTACCTACAATGAGCAGTTCTTC | CASSYGTYNEQFF
. | . | TRBJ2-7 | TRBV13 | TGTGCCAGCAGCTTAGGCCGCGAGCAGTACTTC | CASSLGREQYF